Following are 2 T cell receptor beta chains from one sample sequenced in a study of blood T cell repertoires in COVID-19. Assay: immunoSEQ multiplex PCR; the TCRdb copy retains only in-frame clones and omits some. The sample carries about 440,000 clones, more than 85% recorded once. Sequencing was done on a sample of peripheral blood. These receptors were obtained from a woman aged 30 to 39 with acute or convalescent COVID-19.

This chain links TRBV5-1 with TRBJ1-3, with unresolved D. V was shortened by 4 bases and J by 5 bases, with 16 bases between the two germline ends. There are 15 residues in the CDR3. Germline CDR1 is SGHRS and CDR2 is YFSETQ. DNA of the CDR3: TGCGCCAGCAGCCAGACTCCGGGATCGAGAAACACCATATATTTT. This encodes CASSQTPGSRNTIYF.

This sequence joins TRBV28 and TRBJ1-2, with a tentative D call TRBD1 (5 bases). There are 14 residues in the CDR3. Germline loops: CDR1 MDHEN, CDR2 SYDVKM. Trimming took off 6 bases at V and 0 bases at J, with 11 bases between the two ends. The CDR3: CASRRDSPNYGYTF. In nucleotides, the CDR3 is TGTGCCAGCAGACGGGACTCTCCTAACTATGGCTACACCTTC.